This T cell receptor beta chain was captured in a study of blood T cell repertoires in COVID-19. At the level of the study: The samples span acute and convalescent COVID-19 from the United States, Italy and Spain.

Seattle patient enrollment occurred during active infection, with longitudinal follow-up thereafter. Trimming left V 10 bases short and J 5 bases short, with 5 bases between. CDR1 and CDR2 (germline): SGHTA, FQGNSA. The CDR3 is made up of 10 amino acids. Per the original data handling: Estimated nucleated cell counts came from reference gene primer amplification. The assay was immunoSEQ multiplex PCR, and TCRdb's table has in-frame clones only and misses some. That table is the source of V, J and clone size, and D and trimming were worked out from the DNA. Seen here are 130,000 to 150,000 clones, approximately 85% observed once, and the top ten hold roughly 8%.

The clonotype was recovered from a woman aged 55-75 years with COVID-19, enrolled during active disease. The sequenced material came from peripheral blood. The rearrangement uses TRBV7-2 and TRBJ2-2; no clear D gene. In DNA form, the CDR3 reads TGTGCCATCAATACCGGGGAGCTGTTTTTT. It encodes CAINTGELFF. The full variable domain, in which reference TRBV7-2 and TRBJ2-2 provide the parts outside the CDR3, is GAGVSQSPSNKVTEKGKDVELRCDPISGHTALYWYRQSLGQGLEFLIYFQGNSAPDKSGLPSDRFSAERTGGSVSTLTIQRTQQEDSAVYLCAINTGELFFGEGSRLTVL.